The 26 T cell receptor beta chains reported below all come from one sample, sequenced in a study of T cell changes during pregnancy in multiple sclerosis. Libraries were prepared by immunoSEQ multiplex PCR; TCRdb keeps only in-frame clonotypes and omits some of them. The data contain 90,000 to 120,000 clones, more than 90% of them singletons. The starting material was peripheral blood, obtained in the second trimester of pregnancy. These receptors were collected from a female donor with multiple sclerosis, enrolled in a pregnancy study.

V gene TRBV7-2 combines with J gene TRBJ2-7; D gene ambiguous. CDR1 is SGHTA, CDR2 FQGNSA, per germline. This CDR3 region has 13 residues. The V and J ends lost 0 bases and 6 bases respectively, with 9 bases between them. This chain's CDR3 is CASSLALSSEQYF. CDR3 nucleotide sequence: TGTGCCAGCAGCTTAGCGTTGTCTAGCGAGCAGTACTTC.

V and J are TRBV29-1 and TRBJ2-1; 8 positions match TRBD2. The CDR3 has 16 amino acids. After removal of 8 bases from V and 0 bases from J, the junction contained 12 bases not matched to a gene. Germline-derived CDR1 and CDR2 are SQVTM and ANQGSEA. Here the CDR3 reads CSTLDTSGSSYNEQFF. The CDR3 DNA reads TGCAGCACCCTCGATACTAGCGGAAGCTCCTACAATGAGCAGTTCTTC.

The chain recombines TRBV7-3 with TRBJ2-7; 7 positions match TRBD1. Germline V gene data show CDR1 as SGHTA and CDR2 as FQGTGA. The trim removed 2 bases at V and 4 bases at J, leaving 8 bases unmatched. The CDR3 length is 15 residues. As DNA, the CDR3 is TGTGCCAGCAGCTTATCCTCCGGGACAGAATACGAGCAGTACTTC. Its protein is CASSLSSGTEYEQYF.

The rearrangement joins TRBV16 to TRBJ2-1; TRBD2 matches 8 bases. V gave up 4 bases and J gave up 16 bases; unmatched junction bases: 15. The CDR3 extends over 14 amino acids. Germline V CDR1 and CDR2: KGHSY, FQNENV. CDR3 in DNA: TGTGCCAGCAGCCGACCGCCAGCGGGAGTCATCCTATTCTTC. It encodes CASSRPPAGVILFF.

This clone is a singleton in its sample. The chain employs TRBV6-1 and TRBJ1-2; TRBD1 agrees at 8 bases. V lost 8 bases and J lost 6; bases outside the gene matches: 11. The germline V gene has CDR1 MNHNS and CDR2 SASEGT. The CDR3 is 14 residues long. CDR3 sequence reads: CASGTQGAYDGYTF. Written as DNA, the CDR3 is TGTGCCAGCGGAACCCAGGGGGCGTATGATGGCTACACCTTC.

V gene TRBV6-1 combines with J gene TRBJ2-7, with D perhaps matching TRBD2 (6 bases). V was trimmed by 3 bases and J by 6 bases, leaving 15 bases between them. Germline CDR1 reads MNHNS; CDR2 reads SASEGT. The CDR3 contains 14 residues. For the CDR3, the DNA is TGTGCCAGCAGTGAGTACCGGGACTTAGTCGAGCAGTACTTC. Protein: CASSEYRDLVEQYF.

The chain combines TRBV5-8 with TRBJ1-5; possible D gene TRBD1, 5 bases. The CDR3 contains 15 residues. The germline CDR1 and CDR2 sequences are SGHTS and YDEGEE. Trimming shortened V by 6 bases and J by 0 bases, and 13 bases separated the two germline ends. CDR3 amino acids: CASNPRQYSNQPQHF. CDR3 DNA sequence: TGTGCCAGCAATCCCAGACAGTATAGCAATCAGCCCCAGCATTTT.

In DNA form, the CDR3 reads TGCGCCAGCAGCTCGGGTAGGACAGGGACGGATGAGCAGTTCTTC. Its protein product is CASSSGRTGTDEQFF. The J gene is TRBJ2-1, the V gene TRBV5-1; 8 positions match TRBD1. Germline CDR1 is SGHRS and CDR2 is YFSETQ. The CDR3 runs to 15 residues. The trim removed 3 bases at V and 8 bases at J, leaving 10 bases unmatched.

The chain links TRBV9 to TRBJ1-5; no clear D. Deletions cut 2 bases from V and 3 bases from J, with 6 bases between. The length of the CDR3 is 13 residues. CDR1 SGDLS and CDR2 YYNGEE come from the germline V gene. The CDR3 here is CASSVGDNQPQHF. CDR3 in DNA: TGTGCCAGCAGCGTGGGAGACAATCAGCCCCAGCATTTT. The full variable domain, rest sourced from reference TRBV9 and TRBJ1-5, is DSGVTQTPKHLITATGQRVTLRCSPRSGDLSVYWYQQSLDQGLQFLIQYYNGEERAKGNILERFSAQQFPDLHSELNLSSLELGDSALYFCASSVGDNQPQHFGDGTRLSIL.

The V and J genes are TRBV6-6 and TRBJ1-2; no reliable D call. The CDR3 loop spans 15 amino acids. Per germline, CDR1 MNHNY and CDR2 SVGAGI (reference sequence). V shed 5 bases and J shed 2 bases, with 15 bases lying between them. In DNA, the CDR3 is TGTGCCAGCAGTACAAACAGAGACCTAAACTATGGCTACACCTTC. Protein: CASSTNRDLNYGYTF.

This clone was seen only once. This chain joins TRBV4-2 and TRBJ2-7; 7 bases line up with TRBD1. J lost 0 bases, V lost 4 bases, and 12 bases had no gene match. The germline gives CDR1 LGHNA, CDR2 YNFKEQ. This CDR3 has 17 amino acids. DNA of the CDR3: TGTGCCAGCAGCCTCCACCACCGAGGGGGCTCCTCCTACGAGCAGTACTTC. This gives the protein CASSLHHRGGSSYEQYF.

J is TRBJ2-1 and V is TRBV5-1; 10 bases agree with TRBD1. Germline values: CDR1 SGHRS, CDR2 YFSETQ. This CDR3 is built from 14 residues. The junction had 5 bases not matched to a gene; V was cut back by 3 bases and J by 8 bases. The CDR3 region has the DNA TGCGCCAGCAGCTGGACAGGGGGGCCTGATGAGCAGTTCTTC. It codes for CASSWTGGPDEQFF.

This chain links TRBV19 with TRBJ1-1, with TRBD1 as a possible D gene (5 bases). Trimming cost V 8 bases and J 4 bases, with 14 bases left between them. The germline gives CDR1 LNHDA, CDR2 SQIVND (reference sequence). This CDR3 region has 13 residues. CDR3 region: CASARQTFTEAFF. CDR3 bases: TGTGCCAGTGCCCGACAGACCTTCACTGAAGCTTTCTTT.

This chain links TRBV2 with TRBJ2-7; 10 bases match TRBD2. V shed 4 bases and J 5 bases; nucleotides not matched to a gene: 5. CDR3 length: 14 residues. CDR1 SNHLY and CDR2 FYNNEI come from the germline V gene. The CDR3 region is CASSGLAGVHEQYF. CDR3 sequence (DNA): TGTGCCAGCAGTGGGCTAGCGGGGGTGCACGAGCAGTACTTC. Looking up the rest from reference TRBV2 and TRBJ2-7 gives the full variable domain: EPEVTQTPSHQVTQMGQEVILRCVPISNHLYFYWYRQILGQKVEFLVSFYNNEISEKSEIFDDQFSVERPDGSNFTLKIRSTKLEDSAMYFCASSGLAGVHEQYFGPGTRLTVT.

This chain uses TRBV13 with TRBJ2-1; 7 nucleotides match TRBD2. The CDR3 is made up of 16 amino acids. Germline V gene sequence: CDR1 PRHDT, CDR2 FYEKMQ (reference sequence). The ends lost 5 bases at V and 4 bases at J; junction bases unmatched: 11. The CDR3 DNA follows: TGTGCCAGCAGCATCCCCCGGGACTACCGTTACAATGAGCAGTTCTTC. This gives the protein CASSIPRDYRYNEQFF.

This clone has more than one count but fewer than ten. CDR3 in amino acids: CATRGDRLESQPQHF. CDR3 nucleotide sequence: TGTGCCACAAGGGGGGACAGATTAGAGAGTCAGCCCCAGCATTTT. This chain joins TRBV19 and TRBJ1-5; 7 nucleotides agree with TRBD1. The CDR3 runs to 15 residues. J was trimmed by 6 bases and V by 10 bases; bases with no gene match: 15. The germline V gene encodes CDR1 LNHDA and CDR2 SQIVND (reference sequence).

V usage is TRBV30 and J usage is TRBJ2-1; TRBD2 agrees at 15 bases. Unmatched junction bases numbered 5, after V lost 3 bases and J lost 2 bases. The germline gives CDR1 GTSNPN, CDR2 SVGIG (reference sequence). CDR3 size: 17 residues. The CDR3 reads CAWSLWTSGRAYNEQFF. In nucleotides, the CDR3 is TGTGCCTGGAGCCTATGGACTAGCGGGAGGGCCTACAATGAGCAGTTCTTC. Looking up the rest from reference TRBV30 and TRBJ2-1 gives the full variable domain: SQTIHQWPATLVQPVGSPLSLECTVEGTSNPNLYWYRQAAGRGLQLLFYSVGIGQISSEVPQNLSASRPQDRQFILSSKKLLLSDSGFYLCAWSLWTSGRAYNEQFFGPGTRLTVL.

The chain uses TRBV28 and TRBJ2-7; 8 nucleotides match TRBD1. V lost 5 bases to trimming and J lost 0 bases; unmatched junction nucleotides: 3. CDR3 length equals 14 residues. Germline CDR1 MDHEN, CDR2 SYDVKM. The CDR3 sequence is CASSLTGGSYEQYF. CDR3 nucleotides: TGTGCCAGCAGTCTCACAGGGGGCTCCTACGAGCAGTACTTC.

V and J are TRBV5-6 and TRBJ1-2, with D maybe TRBD1 (6 bases). The V gene's germline CDR1 is SGHDT and CDR2 YYEEEE. Trimming stripped 2 bases from V and 5 bases from J, with 7 bases between. CDR3 size: 12 residues. For the CDR3, the DNA is TGTGCCAGCAGCTTCACAGGGTATGGCTACACCTTC. Encoded protein: CASSFTGYGYTF.

V usage is TRBV2 and J usage is TRBJ1-1, with TRBD1 matching 8 bases. Germline V lookup: CDR1 SNHLY, CDR2 FYNNEI. This CDR3 spans 16 amino acids. Losses at the gene ends were 4 bases for V and 3 bases for J; bases not matched to a gene: 10. The CDR3 region is CASSGDRQGRDTEAFF. CDR3 nucleotide sequence: TGTGCCAGCAGTGGTGATCGACAGGGGAGGGACACTGAAGCTTTCTTT.

This clone was recorded only once. The V and J genes are TRBV7-9 and TRBJ1-3; D possibly corresponds to TRBD1 (5 bases). Trimming left V 5 bases short and J 0 bases short, with 14 bases between. CDR1 SEHNR and CDR2 FQNEAQ come from the germline V gene (reference sequence). The CDR3 has 16 residues. CDR3 residues: CASSPSSGFSGNTIYF. The DNA of the CDR3 is TGTGCCAGCAGCCCATCTTCAGGGTTCTCTGGAAACACCATATATTTT.

V usage is TRBV6-1 and J usage is TRBJ2-7, with 10 positions matching TRBD2. This CDR3 comprises 14 residues. From germline, CDR1 is MNHNS and CDR2 SASEGT. The J segment lost 2 bases and the V segment lost 8 bases, leaving 6 bases of the junction unmatched. CDR3 sequence (DNA): TGTGCCAGCTCTAGCGGGAGCGCACCCTACGAGCAGTACTTC. Translating gives CASSSGSAPYEQYF.

The V gene is TRBV6-6, the J gene TRBJ1-2; the match to TRBD1 covers 9 bases. The CDR3 runs 14 residues. Germline CDR1 is MNHNY and CDR2 is SVGAGI (reference sequence). Unmatched junction bases numbered 3, after V lost 0 bases and J lost 7 bases. The CDR3 sequence is CASSYSTDRGGYTF. CDR3 coding DNA: TGTGCCAGCAGTTACTCGACGGACAGGGGTGGCTACACCTTC.

This chain connects TRBV7-9 to TRBJ2-7, with 7 bases lining up with TRBD1. The CDR3 runs 15 residues. V dropped 5 bases and J dropped 3; count of bases not matched to a gene: 10. CDR1 is SEHNR, CDR2 FQNEAQ, per germline (reference sequence). As DNA, the CDR3 is TGTGCCAGCAGCCCTGACCTGACAGGGTTCTACGAGCAGTACTTC. Its protein is CASSPDLTGFYEQYF.

Concerning this clone itself: The same CDR3 is also encoded by other DNA sequences in this sample. V gene TRBV9 combines with J gene TRBJ2-1; 7 nucleotides match TRBD1. V dropped 0 bases and J dropped 2; count of bases not matched to a gene: 5. In germline, CDR1 is SGDLS, CDR2 YYNGEE. The CDR3 spans 16 residues. Written as DNA, the CDR3 is TGTGCCAGCAGCGTAGGAGGGCAGGGGGCCTACAATGAGCAGTTCTTC. Translated: CASSVGGQGAYNEQFF.

This clone was observed a few times. This rearrangement joins TRBV6-5 to TRBJ1-1, with D tentatively TRBD1 (5 bases). This CDR3 region has 13 residues. V was trimmed by 0 bases and J by 6 bases, leaving 8 bases between them. Germline values: CDR1 MNHEY, CDR2 SVGAGI. Written as DNA, the CDR3 is TGTGCCAGCAGTTACTCGCGGGGACCTGAAGCTTTCTTT. Amino acid sequence: CASSYSRGPEAFF.